The T cell receptor beta chain described here comes from a study of Graves' ophthalmopathy and Graves' hyperthyroidism. Germline values: CDR1 DFQATT, CDR2 SNEGSKA (reference sequence). This CDR3 has 14 residues. The V segment lost 2 bases and the J segment 5 bases; nucleotides outside the gene matches: 3. Clinical symptoms, serum thyroxine, TRAb, thyroid ultrasound and orbital computed tomography determined diagnosis. RNA served as the template for amplifying TCR beta CDR3 regions. The first-round RT-PCR employed HTBI primers together with the Qiagen OneStep RT-PCR kit. A multiplex PCR was then performed as the second round. TCRdb independently ran MiXCR on the multiplex PCR reads; one entry per CDR3 protein. The table includes around 400,000 distinct CDR3 sequences, 15% to 20% detected once. This clonotype showed up just a few times.

The receptor comes from a woman aged 18-29 years with Graves' ophthalmopathy. The rearrangement links TRBV20-1 to TRBJ2-5; 12 bases map to TRBD2. The sequenced sample was peripheral blood. CDR3 bases: TGCAGTGCTAGAACTAGCGGGAGGCGGGAGACCCAGTACTTC. Residues: CSARTSGRRETQYF.